These 14 T cell receptor beta chains share one sample of origin, sequenced in a study of T cell repertoires in ileal Crohn's disease. Clones were sequenced by immunoSEQ multiplex PCR, and TCRdb holds only the in-frame ones, with some missing. In the table there are under 4,000 clones, 85% to 95% of which are singletons. Time point described: inflamed ileum from the surgical specimen. Source material: ileal tissue. The source is an adult with Crohn's disease.

J is TRBJ1-2 and V is TRBV2; 9 nucleotides agree with TRBD1. Germline CDR1 is SNHLY and CDR2 is FYNNEI. The CDR3 loop spans 16 amino acids. J was trimmed by 0 bases and V by 8 bases; bases with no gene match: 10. In DNA form, the CDR3 reads TGTGCCAGCCTGCGGGACAGGGTACTTTCTAACTATGGCTACACCTTC. Protein sequence: CASLRDRVLSNYGYTF. The entire variable domain, with the rest obtained from reference TRBV2 and TRBJ1-2, is as follows: EPEVTQTPSHQVTQMGQEVILRCVPISNHLYFYWYRQILGQKVEFLVSFYNNEISEKSEIFDDQFSVERPDGSNFTLKIRSTKLEDSAMYFCASLRDRVLSNYGYTFGSGTRLTVV.

The V gene is TRBV5-6, the J gene TRBJ1-6; the match to TRBD1 covers 8 bases. The germline V gene has CDR1 SGHDT and CDR2 YYEEEE. V lost 2 bases to trimming and J lost 10 bases; unmatched junction nucleotides: 2. The CDR3 spans 13 residues. The CDR3 here is CASSFDRGSPLHF. The CDR3 region has the DNA TGTGCCAGCAGCTTTGACAGGGGATCACCCCTCCACTTT.

The chain has TRBV7-9 and TRBJ2-7, with no clear D. The CDR3 covers 13 residues. Per germline, CDR1 SEHNR and CDR2 FQNEAQ (reference sequence). The V and J ends lost 5 bases and 3 bases respectively, with 11 bases between them. CDR3: CASSPASIYEQYF. The CDR3, as DNA: TGTGCCAGCAGCCCCGCTAGTATCTACGAGCAGTACTTC.

The rearrangement uses TRBV5-1 and TRBJ2-3; D not certain. CDR3 length equals 14 residues. V gave up 0 bases and J gave up 5 bases, with 10 bases separating them. The germline V gene has CDR1 SGHRS and CDR2 YFSETQ. CDR3 nucleotides: TGCGCCAGCAGCTTGGAAGGTTTCGAAGATACGCAGTATTTT. It yields the protein CASSLEGFEDTQYF.

The genes are TRBV7-2 and TRBJ1-2; D is ambiguous. The germline gives CDR1 SGHTA, CDR2 FQGNSA. V was shortened by 7 bases and J by 4 bases, with 16 bases between the two germline ends. The CDR3 loop spans 14 amino acids. The CDR3 DNA reads as TGTGCCAGCACCGTGTCAAGGGAATCCTATGGCTACACCTTC. Translating gives CASTVSRESYGYTF.

The chain links TRBV5-5 to TRBJ2-1; 13 bases match TRBD2. Germline V gene sequence: CDR1 SGHKS, CDR2 YYEKEE (reference sequence). With V trimmed by 4 bases and J by 16 bases, 5 bases remained unmatched. This CDR3 contains 12 residues. The CDR3 sequence: CASSPGTSGDFF. CDR3 DNA sequence: TGTGCCAGCAGCCCGGGGACTAGCGGGGACTTCTTC.

This chain links TRBV5-1 with TRBJ2-5, with D possibly matching TRBD1 (6 bases). Trimming removed 2 bases at V and 3 bases at J, with 14 bases between. The CDR3 extends over 15 amino acids. Germline CDR1 and CDR2: SGHRS and YFSETQ. For the CDR3, the DNA is TGCGCCAGCAGCTTCTACAGGGCGAAGGAAGAGACCCAGTACTTC. As protein: CASSFYRAKEETQYF.

The chain employs TRBV7-2 and TRBJ2-1; tentative D call: TRBD1 (6 bases). CDR3 length: 13 amino acids. Germline assignment: CDR1 SGHTA and CDR2 FQGNSA. Trimming took off 5 bases at V and 11 bases at J, with 16 bases between the two ends. Here the CDR3 DNA reads TGTGCCAGCAGCCCCGGGACAAGAGCGAAGCAGTTCTTC. Protein product: CASSPGTRAKQFF.

CDR3 nucleotide sequence: TGTGCCAGCAGTGCCCGGGACAGGCCGACAGATACGCAGTATTTT. Translating gives CASSARDRPTDTQYF. The rearrangement joins TRBV25-1 to TRBJ2-3; 8 bases are a match to TRBD1. The J segment lost 3 bases and the V segment lost 4 bases, leaving 6 bases of the junction unmatched. The germline V gene has CDR1 MGHDK and CDR2 SYGVNS. The CDR3 sequence is 15 residues long.

V is TRBV7-2 and J is TRBJ2-1; maybe TRBD2 (6 bases). Trimming removed 5 bases from V and 8 bases from J, with 19 bases in between. The CDR3 spans 15 residues. Germline V CDR1 and CDR2: SGHTA, FQGNSA. The CDR3 spells CASSRGTPSSHEQFF. In nucleotides, the CDR3 is TGTGCCAGCAGCCGCGGGACTCCCTCCTCGCATGAGCAGTTCTTC.

This clone was recorded only once. The chain combines TRBV5-5 with TRBJ1-2; TRBD1 agrees at 7 bases. Per the germline V gene, CDR1 is SGHKS and CDR2 is YYEKEE (reference sequence). The CDR3 consists of 14 residues. The V and J ends lost 4 bases and 0 bases, in that order; junction bases with no gene match: 3. CDR3 sequence reads: CASSDRVSNYGYTF. The CDR3 DNA follows: TGTGCCAGCAGCGACAGGGTTTCTAACTATGGCTACACCTTC.

The chain carries TRBV18 and TRBJ2-7; tentatively, D is TRBD1 or TRBD2 (5 bases each). Germline V gives CDR1 KGHSH, CDR2 LQKENI. This CDR3 is built from 14 residues. V gave up 5 bases and J gave up 6 bases, with 17 bases separating them. CDR3 loop: CASSRDHGSVEQYF. CDR3 nucleotides: TGTGCCAGCTCAAGGGACCACGGATCCGTCGAGCAGTACTTC.

The chain uses TRBV5-1 and TRBJ2-2; 7 bases are shared with TRBD2. V lost 0 bases, J lost 2 bases, and 4 bases stayed unmatched. Germline V gene sequence: CDR1 SGHRS, CDR2 YFSETQ. The CDR3 has 16 amino acids. CDR3 in amino acids: CASSLVAGHNTGELFF. CDR3 nucleotides: TGCGCCAGCAGCTTGGTAGCGGGCCATAACACCGGGGAGCTGTTTTTT.

This clone occurred a few times. V and J are TRBV6-6 and TRBJ2-7; D remains ambiguous. Germline lookup yields CDR1 MNHNY and CDR2 SVGAGI (reference sequence). The CDR3 sequence is 13 residues long. V lost 4 bases to trimming and J lost 4 bases, with 11 bases between them. CDR3 residues: CASSSPESYEQYF. The CDR3 coding sequence is TGTGCCAGCAGTTCCCCGGAGAGTTACGAGCAGTACTTC.